This TCR beta chain was found in a study of T cells after yellow fever vaccination. Across the whole study: Low-cell-number fractions underwent preparation using SMART-Seq v4 Ultra Low Input. Study results and limitations: Peaking faster, on day 5 versus 15, the secondary response was nonetheless weaker.

Regarding this clonotype: Its antigen is undetermined.

The CDR3 loop spans 15 amino acids. V was pared by 6 bases and J by 0 bases, with 7 bases of the junction left unmatched. Germline CDR1 SEHNR, CDR2 FQNEAQ (reference sequence). TCRdb reprocessed the 5' RACE reads via MiXCR and lists one record per CDR3 protein. The table records tens of thousands of distinct CDR3 sequences, more than 5.5% of them present only once. Specimen: CD8+ T cells sorted from PBMCs, collected 10 to 11 days after the first yellow fever vaccination. V is TRBV7-9 and J is TRBJ2-5; 7 bases match TRBD2. This receptor was identified in a man between 18 and 29 years old who received the YFV17D yellow fever vaccine. In DNA, the CDR3 is TGTGCCAGCAGAACCGGGGGGACCTACCAAGAGACCCAGTACTTC. Translated, it gives CASRTGGTYQETQYF.